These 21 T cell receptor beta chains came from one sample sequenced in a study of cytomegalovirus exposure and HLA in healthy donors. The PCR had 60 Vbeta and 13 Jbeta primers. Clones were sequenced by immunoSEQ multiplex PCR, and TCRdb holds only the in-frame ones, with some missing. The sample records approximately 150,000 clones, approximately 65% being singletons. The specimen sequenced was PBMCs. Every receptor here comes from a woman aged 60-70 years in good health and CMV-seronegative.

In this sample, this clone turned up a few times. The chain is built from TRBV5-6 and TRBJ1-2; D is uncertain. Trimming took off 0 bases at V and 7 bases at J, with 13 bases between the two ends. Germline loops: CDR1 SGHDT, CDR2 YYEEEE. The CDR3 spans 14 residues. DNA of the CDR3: TGTGCCAGCAGCTTGGAGACACGGTCTGGTGGCTACACCTTC. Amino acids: CASSLETRSGGYTF.

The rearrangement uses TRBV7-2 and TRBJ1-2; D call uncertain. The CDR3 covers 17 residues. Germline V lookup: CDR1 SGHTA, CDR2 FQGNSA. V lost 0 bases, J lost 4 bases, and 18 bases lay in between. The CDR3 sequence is CASSLAGSGSPRYGYTF. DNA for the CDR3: TGTGCCAGCAGCTTAGCGGGATCGGGGAGCCCCCGCTATGGCTACACCTTC. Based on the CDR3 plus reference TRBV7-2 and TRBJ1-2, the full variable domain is GAGVSQSPSNKVTEKGKDVELRCDPISGHTALYWYRQSLGQGLEFLIYFQGNSAPDKSGLPSDRFSAERTGGSVSTLTIQRTQQEDSAVYLCASSLAGSGSPRYGYTFGSGTRLTVV.

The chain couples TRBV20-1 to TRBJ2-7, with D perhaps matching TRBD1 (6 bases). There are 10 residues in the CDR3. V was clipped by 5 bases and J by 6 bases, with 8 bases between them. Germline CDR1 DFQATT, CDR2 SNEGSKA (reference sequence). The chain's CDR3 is CSAYRAEQYF. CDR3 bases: TGCAGTGCTTACAGGGCCGAGCAGTACTTC.

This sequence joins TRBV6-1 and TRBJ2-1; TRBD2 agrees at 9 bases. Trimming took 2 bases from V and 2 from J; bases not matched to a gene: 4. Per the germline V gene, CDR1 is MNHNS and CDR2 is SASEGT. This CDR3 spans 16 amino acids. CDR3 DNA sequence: TGTGCCAGCAGTGAAATGCCTAGCGGGACCTACAATGAGCAGTTCTTC. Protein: CASSEMPSGTYNEQFF.

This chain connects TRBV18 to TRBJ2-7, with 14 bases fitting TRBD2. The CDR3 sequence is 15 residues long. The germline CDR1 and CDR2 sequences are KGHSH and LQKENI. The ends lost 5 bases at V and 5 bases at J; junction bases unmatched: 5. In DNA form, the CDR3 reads TGTGCCAGCTCAGTGACTAGCGGGAGGGTCAACGAGCAGTACTTC. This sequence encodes CASSVTSGRVNEQYF.

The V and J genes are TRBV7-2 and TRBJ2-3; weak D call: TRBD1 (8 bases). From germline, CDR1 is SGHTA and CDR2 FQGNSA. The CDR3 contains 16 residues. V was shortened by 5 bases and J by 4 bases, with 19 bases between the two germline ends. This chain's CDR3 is CASSRKQGGIADTQYF. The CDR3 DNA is TGTGCCAGCAGCCGAAAACAGGGGGGGATAGCAGATACGCAGTATTTT.

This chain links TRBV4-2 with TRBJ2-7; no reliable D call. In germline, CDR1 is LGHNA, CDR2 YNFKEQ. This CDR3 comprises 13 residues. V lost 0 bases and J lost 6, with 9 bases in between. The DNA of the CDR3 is TGTGCCAGCAGCCAAGAAACAAGGAGCGAGCAGTACTTC. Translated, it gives CASSQETRSEQYF.

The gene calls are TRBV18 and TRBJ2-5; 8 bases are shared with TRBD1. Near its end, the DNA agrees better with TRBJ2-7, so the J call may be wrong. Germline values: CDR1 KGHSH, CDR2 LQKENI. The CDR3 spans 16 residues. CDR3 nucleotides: TGTGCCAGCTCACCGGGTCAGGGGGCGGGCCCCTACGAGCAGTACTTC. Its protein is CASSPGQGAGPYEQYF.

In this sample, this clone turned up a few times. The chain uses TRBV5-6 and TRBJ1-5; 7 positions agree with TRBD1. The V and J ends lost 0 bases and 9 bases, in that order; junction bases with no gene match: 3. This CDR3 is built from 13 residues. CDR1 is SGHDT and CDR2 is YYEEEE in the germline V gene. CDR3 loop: CASSLGPGGPQHF. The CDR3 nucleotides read TGTGCCAGCAGCTTGGGCCCAGGGGGGCCCCAGCATTTT.

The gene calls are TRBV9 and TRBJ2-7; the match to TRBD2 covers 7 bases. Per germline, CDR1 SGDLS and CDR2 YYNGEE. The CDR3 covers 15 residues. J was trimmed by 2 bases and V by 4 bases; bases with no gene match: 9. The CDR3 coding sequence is TGTGCCAGCAGCCCCCGCGGGAGTCGGGCCTACGAGCAGTACTTC. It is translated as CASSPRGSRAYEQYF.

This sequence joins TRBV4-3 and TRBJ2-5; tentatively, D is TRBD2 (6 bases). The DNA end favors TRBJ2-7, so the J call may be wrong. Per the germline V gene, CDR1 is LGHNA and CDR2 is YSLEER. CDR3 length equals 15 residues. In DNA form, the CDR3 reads TGCGCCAGCAGCCAAGATACGGAGGGTTCCTACGAGCAGTACTTC. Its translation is CASSQDTEGSYEQYF.

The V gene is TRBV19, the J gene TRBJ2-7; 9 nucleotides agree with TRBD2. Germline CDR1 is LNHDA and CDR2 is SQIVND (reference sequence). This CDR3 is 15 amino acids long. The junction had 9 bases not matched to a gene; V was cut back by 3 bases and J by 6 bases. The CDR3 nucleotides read TGTGCCAGTAGTATTCTAGCGGGACCCCTGGGCGAGCAGTACTTC. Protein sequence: CASSILAGPLGEQYF.

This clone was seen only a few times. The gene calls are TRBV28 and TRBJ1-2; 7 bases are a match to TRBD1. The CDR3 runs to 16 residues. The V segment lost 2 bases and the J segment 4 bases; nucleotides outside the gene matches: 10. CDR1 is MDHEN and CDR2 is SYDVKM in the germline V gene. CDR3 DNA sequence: TGTGCCAGCAGTTTAGGGGGACAGTTGAGTGGCTATGGCTACACCTTC. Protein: CASSLGGQLSGYGYTF.

The CDR3 sequence: CASSSLGGLGGNEQFF. CDR3 nucleotides: TGTGCCAGCTCGTCTCTGGGCGGTCTGGGGGGTAATGAGCAGTTCTTC. The J gene is TRBJ2-1, the V gene TRBV27; D possibly corresponds to TRBD2 (6 bases). This CDR3 comprises 16 residues. The ends were cut back, 8 bases at V and 7 bases at J, with 24 bases in the middle. Germline V CDR1 and CDR2: MNHEY, SMNVEV (reference sequence).

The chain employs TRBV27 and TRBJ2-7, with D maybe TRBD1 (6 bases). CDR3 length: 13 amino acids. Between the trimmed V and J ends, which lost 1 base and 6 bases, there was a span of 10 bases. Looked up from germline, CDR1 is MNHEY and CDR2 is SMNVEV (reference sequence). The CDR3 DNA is TGTGCCAGCAGTTTATTAGGGGGTGGCGAGCAGTACTTC. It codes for CASSLLGGGEQYF.

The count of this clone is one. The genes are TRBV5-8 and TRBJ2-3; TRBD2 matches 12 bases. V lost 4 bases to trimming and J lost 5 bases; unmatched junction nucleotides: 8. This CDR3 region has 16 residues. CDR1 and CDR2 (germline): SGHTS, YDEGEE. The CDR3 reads CASSNGLAGFLDTQYF. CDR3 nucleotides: TGTGCCAGCAGCAACGGACTAGCGGGATTTTTAGATACGCAGTATTTT.

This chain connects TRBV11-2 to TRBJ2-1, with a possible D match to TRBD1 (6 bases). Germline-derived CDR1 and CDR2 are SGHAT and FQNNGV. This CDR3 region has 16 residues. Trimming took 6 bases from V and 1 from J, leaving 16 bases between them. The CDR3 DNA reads TGTGCCAGCAGTCAAAGGGGGACGGTTTCCTACAATGAGCAGTTCTTC. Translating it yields CASSQRGTVSYNEQFF.

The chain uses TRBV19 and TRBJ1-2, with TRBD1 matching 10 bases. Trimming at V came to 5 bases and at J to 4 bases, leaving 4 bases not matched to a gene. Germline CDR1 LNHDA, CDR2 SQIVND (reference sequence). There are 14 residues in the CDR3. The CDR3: CASSLRTGGYGYTF. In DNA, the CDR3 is TGTGCCAGTAGTCTGCGGACAGGGGGCTATGGCTACACCTTC.

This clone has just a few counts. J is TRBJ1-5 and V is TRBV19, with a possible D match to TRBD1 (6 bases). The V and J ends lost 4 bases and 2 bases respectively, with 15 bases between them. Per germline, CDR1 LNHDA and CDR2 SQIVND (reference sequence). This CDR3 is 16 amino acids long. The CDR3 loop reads CASSTAHRAGNQPQHF. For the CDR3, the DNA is TGTGCCAGTAGTACGGCGCACAGGGCGGGCAATCAGCCCCAGCATTTT.

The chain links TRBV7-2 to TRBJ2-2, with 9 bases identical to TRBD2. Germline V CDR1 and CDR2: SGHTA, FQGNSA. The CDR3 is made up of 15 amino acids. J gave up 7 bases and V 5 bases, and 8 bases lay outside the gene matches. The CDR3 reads CASSPGLAGHGELFF. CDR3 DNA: TGTGCCAGCAGCCCTGGGCTAGCGGGGCACGGGGAGCTGTTTTTT. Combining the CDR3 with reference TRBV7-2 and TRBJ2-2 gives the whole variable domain GAGVSQSPSNKVTEKGKDVELRCDPISGHTALYWYRQSLGQGLEFLIYFQGNSAPDKSGLPSDRFSAERTGGSVSTLTIQRTQQEDSAVYLCASSPGLAGHGELFFGEGSRLTVL.

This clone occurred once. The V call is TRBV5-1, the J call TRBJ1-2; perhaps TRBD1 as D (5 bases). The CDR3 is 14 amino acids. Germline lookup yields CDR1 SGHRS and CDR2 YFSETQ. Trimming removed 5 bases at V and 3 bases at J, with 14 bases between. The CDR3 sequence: CASSEGGAYYGYTF. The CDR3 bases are TGCGCCAGCAGTGAGGGAGGGGCCTACTATGGCTACACCTTC. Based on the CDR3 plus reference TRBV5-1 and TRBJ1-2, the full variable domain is KAGVTQTPRYLIKTRGQQVTLSCSPISGHRSVSWYQQTPGQGLQFLFEYFSETQRNKGNFPGRFSGRQFSNSRSEMNVSTLELGDSALYLCASSEGGAYYGYTFGSGTRLTVV.